This entry lists 9 T cell receptor beta chains sequenced from one sample in a study of blood T cell repertoires in COVID-19. The table came from immunoSEQ multiplex PCR; TCRdb's copy has only in-frame clones and leaves some out. Of more than 300,000 clones listed, 70% to 90% are singletons. The sequencing input was PBMCs or T cells enriched from blood (not recorded which). All receptors derive from a woman under 30 who had recovered from COVID-19.

The chain has TRBV30 and TRBJ2-1; D not certain. This CDR3 has 16 residues. The germline gives CDR1 GTSNPN, CDR2 SVGIG (reference sequence). Trimming cost V 3 bases and J 4 bases, with 19 bases left between them. The CDR3 reads CAWSGYAAVAYNEQFF. The CDR3 DNA reads TGTGCCTGGAGCGGGTACGCGGCGGTCGCTTACAATGAGCAGTTCTTC.

The chain has TRBV6-1 and TRBJ1-6; tentative D call: TRBD1 (5 bases). From germline, CDR1 is MNHNS and CDR2 SASEGT. This CDR3 has 15 amino acids. V lost 2 bases to trimming and J lost 8 bases, with 13 bases between them. DNA of the CDR3: TGTGCCAGCAGTGAAAGGGGCAGCTCCCATTCACCCCTCCACTTT. It codes for CASSERGSSHSPLHF.

This chain uses TRBV30 with TRBJ2-5, with 11 bases fitting TRBD2. Germline assignment: CDR1 GTSNPN and CDR2 SVGIG (reference sequence). The CDR3 sequence is 14 residues long. Losses at the gene ends were 3 bases for V and 6 bases for J; bases not matched to a gene: 6. The CDR3, as DNA: TGTGCCTGGAGGGTAGCGGGGGGGGAAAAGACCCAGTACTTC. Translating gives CAWRVAGGEKTQYF.

CDR3 in amino acids: CASSPTTGGETQYF. The CDR3 bases are TGTGCCAGCAGTCCCACGACAGGGGGAGAGACCCAGTACTTC. V gene TRBV28 combines with J gene TRBJ2-5; 9 bases match TRBD1. The V and J ends lost 5 bases and 4 bases, in that order; junction bases with no gene match: 5. The CDR3 runs to 14 residues. Germline V lookup: CDR1 MDHEN, CDR2 SYDVKM.

V usage is TRBV2 and J usage is TRBJ1-1; D gene unclear. The CDR3 is 13 residues long. Per the germline V gene, CDR1 is SNHLY and CDR2 is FYNNEI. Trimming stripped 6 bases from V and 9 bases from J, with 17 bases between. The CDR3 reads CASRILPGEQAFF. In DNA, the CDR3 is TGTGCCAGCAGGATTTTACCTGGGGAGCAAGCTTTCTTT.

The chain links TRBV7-9 to TRBJ1-4, with 9 bases lining up with TRBD1. Trimming removed 0 bases from V and 5 bases from J; junction bases left unmatched: 7. This CDR3 is 17 amino acids long. Germline V gene data show CDR1 as SEHNR and CDR2 as FQNEAQ (reference sequence). CDR3 region: CASSLANLQGANEKLFF. In DNA form, the CDR3 reads TGTGCCAGCAGCTTAGCCAACCTACAGGGGGCAAATGAAAAACTGTTTTTT.

V is TRBV5-4 and J is TRBJ2-3; the D is unclear. The germline V and J ends were trimmed by 0 bases and 4 bases, with 6 bases remaining between them. This CDR3 has 13 residues. CDR1 and CDR2 from the germline V gene are SGHNT and YYREEE (reference sequence). As DNA, the CDR3 is TGTGCCAGCAGCTTGGGGGCCTCAGATACGCAGTATTTT. Amino acids: CASSLGASDTQYF.

The rearrangement links TRBV28 to TRBJ2-7; 11 nucleotides match TRBD2. Losses at the gene ends were 3 bases for V and 2 bases for J; bases not matched to a gene: 6. Germline values: CDR1 MDHEN, CDR2 SYDVKM. The CDR3 length is 16 residues. The DNA for the CDR3 is TGTGCCAGCAGTTTTCCTAGCGGGGGGATTACCTACGAGCAGTACTTC. Translating gives CASSFPSGGITYEQYF.

The gene calls are TRBV30 and TRBJ2-7; D remains ambiguous. Germline V lookup: CDR1 GTSNPN, CDR2 SVGIG (reference sequence). Trimming shortened V by 5 bases and J by 2 bases, and 10 bases separated the two germline ends. CDR3 length: 12 residues. CDR3 sequence: CAWALGPYEQYF. The CDR3 nucleotides read TGTGCCTGGGCCCTTGGGCCCTACGAGCAGTACTTC.